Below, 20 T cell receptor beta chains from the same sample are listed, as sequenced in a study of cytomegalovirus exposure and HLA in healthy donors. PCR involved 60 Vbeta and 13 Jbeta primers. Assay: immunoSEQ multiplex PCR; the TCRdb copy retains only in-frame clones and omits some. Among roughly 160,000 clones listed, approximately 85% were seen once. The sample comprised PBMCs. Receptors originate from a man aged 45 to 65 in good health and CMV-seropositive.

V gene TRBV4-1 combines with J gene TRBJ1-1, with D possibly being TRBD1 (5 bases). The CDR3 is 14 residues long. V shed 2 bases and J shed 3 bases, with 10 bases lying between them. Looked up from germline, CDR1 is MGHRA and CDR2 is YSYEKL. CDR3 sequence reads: CASSQYQGDTEAFF. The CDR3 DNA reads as TGCGCCAGCAGCCAATACCAGGGCGACACTGAAGCTTTCTTT.

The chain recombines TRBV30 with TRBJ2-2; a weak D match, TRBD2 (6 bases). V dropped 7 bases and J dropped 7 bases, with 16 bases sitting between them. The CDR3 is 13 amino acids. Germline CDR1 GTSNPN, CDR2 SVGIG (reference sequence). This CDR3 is CAYLGPGVGELFF. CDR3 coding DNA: TGTGCCTACCTAGGGCCGGGAGTCGGGGAGCTGTTTTTT. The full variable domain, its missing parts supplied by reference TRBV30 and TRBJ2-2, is SQTIHQWPATLVQPVGSPLSLECTVEGTSNPNLYWYRQAAGRGLQLLFYSVGIGQISSEVPQNLSASRPQDRQFILSSKKLLLSDSGFYLCAYLGPGVGELFFGEGSRLTVL.

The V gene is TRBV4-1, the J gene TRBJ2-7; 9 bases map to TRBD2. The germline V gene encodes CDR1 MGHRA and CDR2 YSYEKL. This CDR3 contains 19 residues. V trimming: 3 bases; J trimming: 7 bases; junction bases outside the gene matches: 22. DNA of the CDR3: TGCGCCAGCAGCCAGAAAGTTACCGCGGGGGTGCGGGAGGGCGGAGAGCAGTACTTC. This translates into CASSQKVTAGVREGGEQYF.

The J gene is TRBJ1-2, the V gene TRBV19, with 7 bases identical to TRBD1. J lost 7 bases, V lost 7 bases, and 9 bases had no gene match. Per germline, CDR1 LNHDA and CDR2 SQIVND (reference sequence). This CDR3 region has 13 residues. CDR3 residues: CASTTTGRGGYTF. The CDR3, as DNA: TGTGCCAGTACCACGACAGGGCGAGGTGGCTACACCTTC.

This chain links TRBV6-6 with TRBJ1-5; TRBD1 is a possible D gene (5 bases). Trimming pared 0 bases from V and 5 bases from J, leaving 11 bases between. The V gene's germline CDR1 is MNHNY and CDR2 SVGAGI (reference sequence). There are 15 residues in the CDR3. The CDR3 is CASSYSPGEDQPQHF. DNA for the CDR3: TGTGCCAGCAGTTACTCGCCGGGGGAGGATCAGCCCCAGCATTTT.

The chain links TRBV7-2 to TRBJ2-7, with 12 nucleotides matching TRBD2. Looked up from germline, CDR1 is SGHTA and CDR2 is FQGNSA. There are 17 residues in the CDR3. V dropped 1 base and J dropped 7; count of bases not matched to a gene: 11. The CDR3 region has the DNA TGTGCCAGCAGCTTAGTCGGGGCGACTAGCGGGAGTGGTGAGCAGTACTTC. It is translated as CASSLVGATSGSGEQYF. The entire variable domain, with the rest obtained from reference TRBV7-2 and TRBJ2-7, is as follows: GAGVSQSPSNKVTEKGKDVELRCDPISGHTALYWYRQSLGQGLEFLIYFQGNSAPDKSGLPSDRFSAERTGGSVSTLTIQRTQQEDSAVYLCASSLVGATSGSGEQYFGPGTRLTVT.

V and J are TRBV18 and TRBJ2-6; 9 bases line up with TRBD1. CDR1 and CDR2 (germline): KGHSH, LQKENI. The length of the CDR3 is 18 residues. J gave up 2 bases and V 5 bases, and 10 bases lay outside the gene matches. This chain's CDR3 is CASSTFWTGDPGANVLTF. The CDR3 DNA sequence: TGTGCCAGCTCAACCTTCTGGACAGGGGACCCTGGGGCCAACGTCCTGACTTTC.

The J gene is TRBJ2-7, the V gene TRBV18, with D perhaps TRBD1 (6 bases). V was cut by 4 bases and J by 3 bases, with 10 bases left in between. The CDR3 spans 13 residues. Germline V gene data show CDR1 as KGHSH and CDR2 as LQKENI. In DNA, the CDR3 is TGTGCCAGCTCACAGGGGGTCGACTACGAGCAGTACTTC. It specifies CASSQGVDYEQYF.

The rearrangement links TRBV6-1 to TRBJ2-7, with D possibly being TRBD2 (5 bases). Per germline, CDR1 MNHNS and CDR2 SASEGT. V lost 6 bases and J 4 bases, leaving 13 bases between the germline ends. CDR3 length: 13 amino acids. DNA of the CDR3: TGTGCCAGCAGGAGAGGGTTCGGGTACGAGCAGTACTTC. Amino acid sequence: CASRRGFGYEQYF.

CDR3 DNA: TGTGCCATCAGTGAGTCGACAGCTAACGATGAGCAGTTCTTC. It is translated as CAISESTANDEQFF. The chain recombines TRBV10-3 with TRBJ2-1; D is possibly TRBD1 (5 bases). CDR1 is ENHRY and CDR2 is SYGVKD in the germline V gene. V lost 0 bases and J 8 bases, leaving 11 bases between the germline ends. The CDR3 consists of 14 residues.

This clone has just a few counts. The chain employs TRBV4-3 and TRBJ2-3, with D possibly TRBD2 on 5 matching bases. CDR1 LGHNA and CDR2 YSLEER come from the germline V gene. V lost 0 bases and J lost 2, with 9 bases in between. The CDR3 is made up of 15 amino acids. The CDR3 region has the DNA TGCGCCAGCAGCCAAGACATCGGGGACACAGATACGCAGTATTTT. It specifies CASSQDIGDTDTQYF.

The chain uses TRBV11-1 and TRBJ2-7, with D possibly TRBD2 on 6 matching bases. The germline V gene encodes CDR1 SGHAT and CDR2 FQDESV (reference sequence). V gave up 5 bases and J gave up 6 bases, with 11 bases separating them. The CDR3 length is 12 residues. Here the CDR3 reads CASSPRRGEQYF. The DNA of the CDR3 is TGTGCCAGCAGCCCTAGGCGGGGCGAGCAGTACTTC.

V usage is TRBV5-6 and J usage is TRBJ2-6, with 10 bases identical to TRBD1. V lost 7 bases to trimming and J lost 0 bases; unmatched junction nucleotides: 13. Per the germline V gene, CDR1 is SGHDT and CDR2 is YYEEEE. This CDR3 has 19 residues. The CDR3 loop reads CASAKLTGGIISGANVLTF. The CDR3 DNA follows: TGTGCCAGCGCTAAACTGACAGGGGGCATAATCTCTGGGGCCAACGTCCTGACTTTC.

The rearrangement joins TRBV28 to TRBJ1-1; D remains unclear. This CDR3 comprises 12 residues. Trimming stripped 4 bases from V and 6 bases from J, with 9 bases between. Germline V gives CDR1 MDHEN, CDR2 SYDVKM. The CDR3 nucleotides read TGTGCCAGCAGTTCGGGGAGGGCTGAAGCTTTCTTT. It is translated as CASSSGRAEAFF.

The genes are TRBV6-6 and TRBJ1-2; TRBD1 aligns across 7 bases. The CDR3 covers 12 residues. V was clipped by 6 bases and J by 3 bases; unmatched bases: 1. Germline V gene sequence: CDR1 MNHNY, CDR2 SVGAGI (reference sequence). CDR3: CASSDRDYGYTF. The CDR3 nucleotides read TGTGCCAGCAGCGACAGGGACTATGGCTACACCTTC.

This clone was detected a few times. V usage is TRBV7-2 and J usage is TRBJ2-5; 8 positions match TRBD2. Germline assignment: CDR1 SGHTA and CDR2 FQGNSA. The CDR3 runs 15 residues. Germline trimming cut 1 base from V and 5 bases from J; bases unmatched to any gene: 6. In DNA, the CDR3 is TGTGCCAGCAGCTTAGGGCGGGGGGTTGTGGAGACCCAGTACTTC. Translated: CASSLGRGVVETQYF. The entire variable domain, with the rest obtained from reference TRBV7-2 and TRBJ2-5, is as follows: GAGVSQSPSNKVTEKGKDVELRCDPISGHTALYWYRQSLGQGLEFLIYFQGNSAPDKSGLPSDRFSAERTGGSVSTLTIQRTQQEDSAVYLCASSLGRGVVETQYFGPGTRLLVL.

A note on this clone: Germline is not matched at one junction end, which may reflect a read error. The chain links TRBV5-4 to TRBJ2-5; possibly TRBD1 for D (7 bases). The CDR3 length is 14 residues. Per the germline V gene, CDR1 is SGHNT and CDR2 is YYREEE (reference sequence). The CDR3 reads CAGSLGGQQETQYF. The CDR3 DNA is TGTGCCGGCAGCTTGGGGGGACAGCAAGAGACCCAGTACTTC.

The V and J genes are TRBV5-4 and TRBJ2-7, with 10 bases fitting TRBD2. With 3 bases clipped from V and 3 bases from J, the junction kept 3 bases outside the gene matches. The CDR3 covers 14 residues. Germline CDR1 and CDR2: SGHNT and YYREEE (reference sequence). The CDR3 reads CASSYGTSVYEQYF. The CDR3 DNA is TGTGCCAGCAGCTACGGGACTAGCGTCTACGAGCAGTACTTC.

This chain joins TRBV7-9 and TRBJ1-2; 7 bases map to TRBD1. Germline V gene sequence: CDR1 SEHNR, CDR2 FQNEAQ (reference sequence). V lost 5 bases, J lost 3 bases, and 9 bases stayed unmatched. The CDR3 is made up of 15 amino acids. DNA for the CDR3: TGTGCCAGCAGCAATACTGACAGGGTCCACTATGGCTACACCTTC. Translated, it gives CASSNTDRVHYGYTF.

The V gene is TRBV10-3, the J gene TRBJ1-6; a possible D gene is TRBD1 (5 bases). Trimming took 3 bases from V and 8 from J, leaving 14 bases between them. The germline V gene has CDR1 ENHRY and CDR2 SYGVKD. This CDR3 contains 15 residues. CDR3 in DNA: TGTGCCATCAGTGAAGGGGCCATTCCGGATTCACCCCTCCACTTT. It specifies CAISEGAIPDSPLHF.